The 6 T cell receptor beta chains presented below share a single source sample, sequenced in a study of blood T cell repertoires in COVID-19. Repertoires were generated with immunoSEQ multiplex PCR, while TCRdb's copy carries only in-frame clones and drops some. Of around 200,000 clones listed, approximately 81% are singletons. The sample taken for sequencing was PBMCs or T cells enriched from blood (not recorded which). The receptors originated from a man aged 35-49 years who had recovered from COVID-19.

This CDR3 is CASSPDRGETQYF. The CDR3 bases are TGTGCCAGCAGTCCAGACAGGGGGGAGACCCAGTACTTC. The chain joins TRBV27 to TRBJ2-5; 9 nucleotides align to TRBD1. The germline gives CDR1 MNHEY, CDR2 SMNVEV (reference sequence). V trimming: 5 bases; J trimming: 5 bases; junction bases outside the gene matches: 3. The CDR3 contains 13 residues.

This clone has only one observation. This chain links TRBV5-5 with TRBJ1-1; no clear D. Germline values: CDR1 SGHKS, CDR2 YYEKEE (reference sequence). Trimming pared 4 bases from V and 0 bases from J, leaving 13 bases between. The CDR3 length is 15 residues. As DNA, the CDR3 is TGTGCCAGCAGCCTGGAGCACTACATGAACACTGAAGCTTTCTTT. As protein: CASSLEHYMNTEAFF.

The chain carries TRBV7-9 and TRBJ1-4; D not resolved. The CDR3 loop spans 17 amino acids. The germline CDR1 and CDR2 sequences are SEHNR and FQNEAQ (reference sequence). Trimming pared 5 bases from V and 5 bases from J, leaving 21 bases between. The CDR3 DNA is TGTGCCAGCAGCCATAGAATTCCCGGCAGGCTAAATGAAAAACTGTTTTTT. It translates to CASSHRIPGRLNEKLFF.

V and J are TRBV3-1 (or the pseudogene TRBV3-2) and TRBJ1-2; D gene ambiguous. This CDR3 contains 17 residues. Germline CDR1 and CDR2: LGHDT and YNNKEL (reference sequence). The V end lost 0 bases, the J end lost 8 bases, and 22 bases lay between the germline ends. DNA of the CDR3: TGTGCCAGCAGCCAAGATCTCCTCGTTGCGCGGGGAATCGGCTACACCTTC. Translation gives CASSQDLLVARGIGYTF.

This clone was recorded only once. This rearrangement joins TRBV4-1 to TRBJ2-5; 7 bases align to TRBD2. Germline CDR1 is MGHRA and CDR2 is YSYEKL. Unmatched junction bases numbered 14, after V lost 1 base and J lost 0 bases. This CDR3 is 19 amino acids long. The CDR3 protein is CASSQVMRSGTPYQETQYF. The CDR3 DNA is TGCGCCAGCAGCCAAGTTATGAGAAGCGGGACCCCGTACCAAGAGACCCAGTACTTC.

The chain carries TRBV18 and TRBJ2-7, with D unclear. The CDR3 loop spans 13 amino acids. Germline V gene lookup returns CDR1 KGHSH and CDR2 LQKENI. V was cut by 5 bases and J by 4 bases, with 12 bases left in between. CDR3 residues: CASSMSQRYEQYF. CDR3 nucleotides: TGTGCCAGCTCAATGTCACAGAGATACGAGCAGTACTTC.